This T cell receptor (beta chain) was identified in a study of blood T cell repertoires in COVID-19. As for the study in general: The United States, Italy and Spain provided the acute and convalescent COVID-19 samples. PBMCs, B-cell-depleted T cells, or T cells provided the cDNA or gDNA that made up the material.

The CDR3 loop spans 13 amino acids. CDR1 SGHAT and CDR2 FQDESV come from the germline V gene (reference sequence). The V gene lost 1 base and the J gene lost 6 bases, with 7 bases spanning the gap. In the study's own analysis: Reference gene primers were amplified, and this amplification served to estimate nucleated cell counts. Generated by immunoSEQ multiplex PCR, the TCRdb table keeps only in-frame clones and is missing some. Clone size and the V and J calls come from that table; the DNA yielded D and trimming. The sample holds 250,000 to 300,000 clones, about 90% seen once. This chain links TRBV11-1 with TRBJ2-1, with D possibly matching TRBD1 (6 bases). The sample was peripheral blood. The TCR comes from a woman between 45 and 65 years old who had recovered from COVID-19. The CDR3 reads CASSLVRGNEQFF. The CDR3 bases are TGTGCCAGCAGCTTAGTCAGGGGCAATGAGCAGTTCTTC.